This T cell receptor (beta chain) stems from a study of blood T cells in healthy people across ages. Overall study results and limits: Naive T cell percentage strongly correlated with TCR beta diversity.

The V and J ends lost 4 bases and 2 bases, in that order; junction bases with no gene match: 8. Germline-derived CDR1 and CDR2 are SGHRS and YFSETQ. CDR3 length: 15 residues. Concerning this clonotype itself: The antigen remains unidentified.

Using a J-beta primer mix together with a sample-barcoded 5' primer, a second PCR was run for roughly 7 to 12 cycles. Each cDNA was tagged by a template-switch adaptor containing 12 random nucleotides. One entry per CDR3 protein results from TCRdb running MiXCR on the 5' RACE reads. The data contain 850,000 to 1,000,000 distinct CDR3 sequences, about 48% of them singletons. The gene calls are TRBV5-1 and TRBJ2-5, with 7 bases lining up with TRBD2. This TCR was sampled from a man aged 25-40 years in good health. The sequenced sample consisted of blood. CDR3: CASSSGTTPQETQYF. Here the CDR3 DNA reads TGCGCCAGCAGCAGCGGGACCACCCCACAAGAGACCCAGTACTTC.